These 32 T cell receptor beta chains were sequenced from one sample in a study of cytomegalovirus exposure and HLA in healthy donors. This PCR relied on a set of 60 Vbeta primers and 13 Jbeta primers. TCRdb's copy holds only in-frame clones and misses some; the assay was immunoSEQ multiplex PCR. The data show about 200,000 clones, about four fifths seen once. Source material: PBMCs. Source of these receptors: a man aged 18 to 30 in good health and CMV-seronegative.

The rearrangement links TRBV9 to TRBJ2-1, with D tentatively TRBD2 (6 bases). Per germline, CDR1 SGDLS and CDR2 YYNGEE. V was cut by 10 bases and J by 4 bases, with 18 bases left in between. CDR3 length: 14 amino acids. Written as DNA, the CDR3 is TGTGCCTCCTCCTGGGGAGGCCTATACAATGAGCAGTTCTTC. Translated: CASSWGGLYNEQFF.

V usage is TRBV13 and J usage is TRBJ2-3, with TRBD1 matching over 8 bases. V shed 4 bases and J 4 bases; nucleotides not matched to a gene: 1. The CDR3 contains 13 residues. The germline V gene has CDR1 PRHDT and CDR2 FYEKMQ (reference sequence). The CDR3 region has the DNA TGTGCCAGCAGCTCACAGGGGGCAGATACGCAGTATTTT. It codes for CASSSQGADTQYF.

Note on this clone: A read error may account for a junction end that differs from germline. The chain is built from TRBV7-9 and TRBJ2-3; tentatively, D is TRBD2 (6 bases). Per the germline V gene, CDR1 is SEHNR and CDR2 is FQNEAQ (reference sequence). This CDR3 spans 15 amino acids. The CDR3, as DNA: TGTTCCAGCAGCTTAGAAGGGTGGAGGGCAGATACGCAGTATTTT. It translates to CSSSLEGWRADTQYF.

The count of this clone is one. In nucleotides, the CDR3 is TGTGCCAGTAGCGAAACAGGGGGCAAAGGGTCCTACAATGAGCAGTTCTTC. It codes for CASSETGGKGSYNEQFF. The rearrangement links TRBV19 to TRBJ2-1, with 9 positions matching TRBD1. Germline V gene sequence: CDR1 LNHDA, CDR2 SQIVND (reference sequence). J gave up 1 base and V 6 bases, and 10 bases lay outside the gene matches. The CDR3 sequence is 17 residues long.

This rearrangement joins TRBV7-9 to TRBJ2-6; TRBD1 matches 8 bases. The CDR3 contains 17 residues. The germline gives CDR1 SEHNR, CDR2 FQNEAQ (reference sequence). V lost 6 bases and J lost 0; bases outside the gene matches: 7. In nucleotides, the CDR3 is TGTGCCAGCAGAAGACAGGGGACCAACTCTGGGGCCAACGTCCTGACTTTC. The encoded protein is CASRRQGTNSGANVLTF.

The chain couples TRBV28 to TRBJ1-5, with D possibly being TRBD1 (5 bases). Per germline, CDR1 MDHEN and CDR2 SYDVKM. The V end was cut by 3 bases, the J end by 4 bases, with 10 bases between. The CDR3 runs 14 residues. The CDR3 bases are TGTGCCAGCAGTTTTGCGGGGGGGAATCAGCCCCAGCATTTT. Its protein is CASSFAGGNQPQHF. Together with reference TRBV28 and TRBJ1-5, the CDR3 gives the full variable domain: DVKVTQSSRYLVKRTGEKVFLECVQDMDHENMFWYRQDPGLGLRLIYFSYDVKMKEKGDIPEGYSVSREKKERFSLILESASTNQTSMYLCASSFAGGNQPQHFGDGTRLSIL.

The V call is TRBV28, the J call TRBJ2-1, with 7 bases fitting TRBD2. This CDR3 region has 17 residues. The V segment lost 3 bases and the J segment 4 bases; nucleotides outside the gene matches: 12. Germline V gives CDR1 MDHEN, CDR2 SYDVKM. CDR3 region: CASSLGGGLSWYNEQFF. CDR3 sequence (DNA): TGTGCCAGCAGTTTGGGGGGAGGGCTATCTTGGTACAATGAGCAGTTCTTC.

The chain is built from TRBV10-3 and TRBJ2-5; the D gene is possibly TRBD1 (5 bases). The J call is in doubt because the DNA end fits TRBJ2-7 better. Germline V gene data show CDR1 as ENHRY and CDR2 as SYGVKD. The CDR3 loop spans 15 amino acids. CDR3 nucleotide sequence: TGTGCCATCAGTGAGTCGCCCAGGGATCCCTACGAGCAGTACTTC. Protein product: CAISESPRDPYEQYF.

In DNA, the CDR3 is TGTGCCAGCAGCTTAGAGGGGGTAGTACCCTACGAGCAGTACTTC. The encoded protein is CASSLEGVVPYEQYF. V gene TRBV7-8 combines with J gene TRBJ2-7; D might be TRBD1 (6 bases). The germline V gene encodes CDR1 SGHVS and CDR2 FQNEAQ. The CDR3 runs to 15 residues. Deletions cut 1 base from V and 2 bases from J, with 12 bases between.

The chain uses TRBV5-6 and TRBJ1-1; 8 positions agree with TRBD1. With 3 bases clipped from V and 2 bases from J, the junction kept 9 bases outside the gene matches. The CDR3 totals 16 residues. Germline lookup yields CDR1 SGHDT and CDR2 YYEEEE. The CDR3: CASSYGTGGENTEAFF. CDR3 DNA: TGTGCCAGCAGCTATGGGACAGGCGGGGAAAACACTGAAGCTTTCTTT.

The chain combines TRBV6-1 with TRBJ1-5; D is uncertain. With 1 base removed from V and 5 bases from J, the gap between germline ends came to 12 bases. Germline V lookup: CDR1 MNHNS, CDR2 SASEGT. CDR3 length: 15 amino acids. DNA for the CDR3: TGTGCCAGCAGTGAAGGTCAAACAGCCGATCAGCCCCAGCATTTT. Protein product: CASSEGQTADQPQHF.

The chain combines TRBV5-1 with TRBJ2-1, with 7 bases fitting TRBD1. From germline, CDR1 is SGHRS and CDR2 YFSETQ. J gave up 8 bases and V 4 bases, and 6 bases lay outside the gene matches. This CDR3 spans 13 amino acids. The CDR3 coding sequence is TGCGCCAGCAGCCTTCGAGGGGGCTATGAGCAGTTCTTC. It specifies CASSLRGGYEQFF.

Only a few counts were recorded for this clone. The chain recombines TRBV20-1 with TRBJ1-4; weak D call: TRBD1 (5 bases). CDR3 size: 11 residues. In germline, CDR1 is DFQATT, CDR2 SNEGSKA (reference sequence). V lost 3 bases and J lost 6, with 5 bases in between. CDR3 loop: CSASRDEKLFF. The CDR3 coding sequence is TGCAGTGCTAGCAGGGATGAAAAACTGTTTTTT.

The chain employs TRBV2 and TRBJ1-1; no definite D call. Trimming took 7 bases from V and 3 from J, leaving 9 bases between them. Germline CDR1 and CDR2: SNHLY and FYNNEI. The CDR3 runs 12 residues. DNA of the CDR3: TGTGCCAGCAAACGGTCGGACACTGAAGCTTTCTTT. It codes for CASKRSDTEAFF. Variable domain in full (rest from reference TRBV2 and TRBJ1-1): EPEVTQTPSHQVTQMGQEVILRCVPISNHLYFYWYRQILGQKVEFLVSFYNNEISEKSEIFDDQFSVERPDGSNFTLKIRSTKLEDSAMYFCASKRSDTEAFFGQGTRLTVV.

As DNA, the CDR3 is TGTGCCAGCTCCCTTCTAGCGGGGACGTACAATGAGCAGTTCTTC. Translation gives CASSLLAGTYNEQFF. V gene TRBV18 combines with J gene TRBJ2-1, with 9 bases lining up with TRBD2. The germline CDR1 and CDR2 sequences are KGHSH and LQKENI. CDR3 length: 15 residues. J lost 4 bases, V lost 6 bases, and 7 bases had no gene match.

The rearrangement links TRBV27 to TRBJ2-3, with D uncertain. The CDR3 runs to 16 residues. Trimming stripped 3 bases from V and 0 bases from J, with 13 bases between. Germline loops: CDR1 MNHEY, CDR2 SMNVEV (reference sequence). The CDR3 reads CASSFSPRHSTDTQYF. The CDR3 DNA is TGTGCCAGCAGTTTCAGCCCTCGACATAGCACAGATACGCAGTATTTT.

The chain recombines TRBV7-3 with TRBJ2-3; TRBD2 aligns across 7 bases. Trimming removed 0 bases from V and 6 bases from J; junction bases left unmatched: 9. The V gene's germline CDR1 is SGHTA and CDR2 FQGTGA. CDR3 length equals 16 residues. CDR3 in amino acids: CASSLTGGGPRDTQYF. CDR3 DNA: TGTGCCAGCAGCTTAACTGGGGGAGGGCCAAGGGATACGCAGTATTTT.

The chain combines TRBV7-2 with TRBJ1-5, with D possibly matching TRBD1 (5 bases). V was trimmed by 0 bases and J by 6 bases, leaving 12 bases between them. Germline V CDR1 and CDR2: SGHTA, FQGNSA. The CDR3 spans 15 residues. The CDR3 here is CASSLAVHDSQPQHF. The CDR3 DNA reads as TGTGCCAGCAGCTTAGCGGTACATGACAGTCAGCCCCAGCATTTT. Combining the CDR3 with reference TRBV7-2 and TRBJ1-5 gives the whole variable domain GAGVSQSPSNKVTEKGKDVELRCDPISGHTALYWYRQSLGQGLEFLIYFQGNSAPDKSGLPSDRFSAERTGGSVSTLTIQRTQQEDSAVYLCASSLAVHDSQPQHFGDGTRLSIL.

This CDR3 is CASSLRAGGGTGELFF. CDR3 in DNA: TGCGCCAGCAGCTTGCGCGCGGGGGGCGGCACCGGGGAGCTGTTTTTT. V and J are TRBV5-1 and TRBJ2-2, with TRBD2 matching over 8 bases. The CDR3 loop spans 16 amino acids. V was pared by 1 base and J by 4 bases, with 6 bases of the junction left unmatched. Germline V gives CDR1 SGHRS, CDR2 YFSETQ. The whole variable domain, remainder taken from reference TRBV5-1 and TRBJ2-2, is KAGVTQTPRYLIKTRGQQVTLSCSPISGHRSVSWYQQTPGQGLQFLFEYFSETQRNKGNFPGRFSGRQFSNSRSEMNVSTLELGDSALYLCASSLRAGGGTGELFFGEGSRLTVL.

The chain joins TRBV28 to TRBJ2-7; D is perhaps TRBD2 (5 bases). V dropped 2 bases and J dropped 4 bases, with 12 bases sitting between them. The CDR3 has 14 residues. Germline lookup yields CDR1 MDHEN and CDR2 SYDVKM. CDR3 sequence reads: CASSLAGIEYEQYF. In DNA, the CDR3 is TGTGCCAGCAGTTTAGCGGGTATTGAGTACGAGCAGTACTTC.

The chain is built from TRBV2 and TRBJ2-5, with D maybe TRBD2 (6 bases). Trimming removed 7 bases at V and 7 bases at J, with 19 bases between. Looked up from germline, CDR1 is SNHLY and CDR2 is FYNNEI. The CDR3 runs to 14 residues. CDR3 DNA sequence: TGTGCCAGCATCGGGGGACCAACCTTTGGGACCCAGTACTTC. Protein sequence: CASIGGPTFGTQYF.

The CDR3 protein is CASSLGGGTYEQYF. The CDR3 DNA reads TGCGCCAGCAGCTTGGGGGGGGGAACCTACGAGCAGTACTTC. V is TRBV5-1 and J is TRBJ2-7; 7 bases fit TRBD2. The CDR3 consists of 14 residues. The trim removed 0 bases at V and 2 bases at J, leaving 2 bases unmatched. Per the germline V gene, CDR1 is SGHRS and CDR2 is YFSETQ.

The rearrangement links TRBV14 to TRBJ2-7, with TRBD2 as a possible D gene (6 bases). The germline CDR1 and CDR2 sequences are SGHDN and FVKESK. The V end was cut by 4 bases, the J end by 0 bases, with 19 bases between. The length of the CDR3 is 17 residues. The CDR3 loop is CASSLGELISGSYEQYF. CDR3 in DNA: TGTGCCAGCAGCCTAGGGGAACTAATTAGCGGCTCCTACGAGCAGTACTTC.

As for this clone: The sample carries other DNA sequences with the same CDR3. The rearrangement joins TRBV28 to TRBJ1-1, with D possibly being TRBD1 (6 bases). CDR1 and CDR2 (germline): MDHEN, SYDVKM. CDR3 length: 17 amino acids. Between the trimmed V and J ends, which lost 2 bases and 5 bases, there was a span of 21 bases. In DNA form, the CDR3 reads TGTGCCAGCAGTTTAGGACGCGCACAGGGAGATGAAACTGAAGCTTTCTTT. Amino acid sequence: CASSLGRAQGDETEAFF. Based on the CDR3 plus reference TRBV28 and TRBJ1-1, the full variable domain is DVKVTQSSRYLVKRTGEKVFLECVQDMDHENMFWYRQDPGLGLRLIYFSYDVKMKEKGDIPEGYSVSREKKERFSLILESASTNQTSMYLCASSLGRAQGDETEAFFGQGTRLTVV.

This chain uses TRBV7-9 with TRBJ2-7; D perhaps matches TRBD2 (6 bases). V shed 0 bases and J shed 4 bases, with 13 bases lying between them. Germline lookup yields CDR1 SEHNR and CDR2 FQNEAQ (reference sequence). This CDR3 region has 15 residues. The CDR3 protein is CASSLASLAVYEQYF. The CDR3 DNA reads TGTGCCAGCAGCTTAGCGAGCTTAGCGGTATACGAGCAGTACTTC.

This clone was picked up one time. V gene TRBV28 combines with J gene TRBJ1-4, with D possibly being TRBD1 (5 bases). The CDR3 loop spans 16 amino acids. Trimming took 3 bases from V and 0 from J, leaving 11 bases between them. CDR1 and CDR2 (germline): MDHEN, SYDVKM. The CDR3 DNA sequence: TGTGCCAGCAGTTTCGTGTTAGGGGCAACTAATGAAAAACTGTTTTTT. Protein: CASSFVLGATNEKLFF.

The DNA of the CDR3 is TGTGCCAGCGGTAGGACAGGGGGAGACACCGGGGAGCTGTTTTTT. It yields the protein CASGRTGGDTGELFF. The rearrangement joins TRBV6-6 to TRBJ2-2; 10 nucleotides agree with TRBD1. In germline, CDR1 is MNHNY, CDR2 SVGAGI (reference sequence). The J segment lost 3 bases and the V segment lost 8 bases, leaving 6 bases of the junction unmatched. This CDR3 contains 15 residues.

This chain links TRBV28 with TRBJ2-7; 7 bases match TRBD1. The CDR3 contains 11 residues. CDR1 is MDHEN and CDR2 is SYDVKM in the germline V gene. V was pared by 10 bases and J by 4 bases, with 4 bases of the junction left unmatched. The CDR3 DNA reads TGTGCCACCGGGACAGTGTACGAGCAGTACTTC. Amino acid sequence: CATGTVYEQYF.

V is TRBV28 and J is TRBJ1-2; 12 bases align to TRBD1. This CDR3 contains 16 residues. J lost 5 bases, V lost 10 bases, and 14 bases had no gene match. In germline, CDR1 is MDHEN, CDR2 SYDVKM. CDR3 residues: CATHRDRGRVSYGYTF. The CDR3 nucleotides are TGTGCCACTCACCGGGACAGGGGGCGCGTTAGTTATGGCTACACCTTC.

J is TRBJ1-1 and V is TRBV5-6, with unresolved D. CDR1 SGHDT and CDR2 YYEEEE come from the germline V gene. The CDR3 consists of 13 residues. Trimming cost V 4 bases and J 12 bases, with 19 bases left between them. CDR3 region: CASSLGGRAVPFF. The CDR3 DNA reads TGTGCCAGCAGCCTTGGTGGGCGGGCTGTGCCTTTCTTT.

The rearrangement uses TRBV10-1 and TRBJ2-3, with 7 bases lining up with TRBD1. Trimming at V came to 6 bases and at J to 0 bases, leaving 3 bases not matched to a gene. The CDR3 sequence is 14 residues long. CDR1 and CDR2 from the germline V gene are WNHNN and SYGVQD (reference sequence). In nucleotides, the CDR3 is TGCGCCAGCAGCGACAGGGCTAGCACAGATACGCAGTATTTT. Its protein is CASSDRASTDTQYF.

The chain combines TRBV2 with TRBJ2-1, with TRBD2 identical over 12 bases. The length of the CDR3 is 16 residues. With 1 base clipped from V and 7 bases from J, the junction kept 5 bases outside the gene matches. Germline assignment: CDR1 SNHLY and CDR2 FYNNEI. The CDR3 region is CASSEVGLAGRNEQFF. CDR3 nucleotide sequence: TGTGCCAGCAGTGAAGTAGGACTAGCGGGAAGGAATGAGCAGTTCTTC.